This TCR beta chain emerged from a study of T cells in Graves' hyperthyroidism and ophthalmopathy (dated by TCRdb to about 2019). A note on the overall study: Peripheral blood samples were taken at the time of initial diagnosis, prior to any treatment. Prospective prediction of ophthalmopathy was tested in an independent validation cohort of 18 to 20 hyperthyroidism patients and 17 patients who later progressed to ophthalmopathy. The 85 to 100 discovery patients were divided at random into training and test sets in a 7:3 ratio. According to the paper, TCR Vbeta CDR3 sequencing was carried out on approximately 140 peripheral blood samples, which came from approximately 43 ophthalmopathy, under 80 hyperthyroidism and about 17 progressor patients. The study also compared thyroid tissue and blood T-cell repertoires from five or six Graves' hyperthyroidism patients. After blood sampling, hyperthyroidism patients were treated with methimazole at a starting dose of 30 mg daily, and ophthalmopathy patients were treated with high-dose intravenous methylprednisolone. To identify distinguishing TCR V-J signatures, a discovery cohort of about a hundred patients was used, comprising fewer than 45 with Graves' ophthalmopathy and around 57 with stable Graves' hyperthyroidism. General study outcomes and caveats: Most expanded thyroid clonotypes (frequency above 0.001) were also detected in blood, a finding suggesting that blood repertoires may reflect thyroid immune responses. In cross-validation, a model built on a 13 V-J signature told ophthalmopathy apart from stable hyperthyroidism with 87.88% sensitivity and about 81% specificity, and in testing the same model reached 80%/75%. No statistical method was used to set the sample size in advance, and investigators knew the group allocation. In validation, the model predicted progression to ophthalmopathy with approximately 70% sensitivity and roughly 72% specificity, a median of 6.5 months before onset.

This clonotype has ten or more counts. The specificity of this receptor is unknown. Nothing much larger sits one base from this clone, and base qualities are not available. Trimming takes 8 bases from V and 4 bases from J, and the germline ends sit 11 bases apart. Sequences SGHAT (CDR1) and FQNNGV (CDR2) are obtained from the germline V gene. Spanning cysteine to phenylalanine, the CDR3 consists of 13 amino acids. The retained sequence is limited to the CDR3, 39 bases, with the frame set at the first base. Amplification of TCR beta CDR3 regions was carried out from RNA transcripts. The first round of RT-PCR for the TCR CDR3 was performed with the HTBI primer set and the Qiagen OneStep RT-PCR kit. A second multiplex PCR round built the libraries, followed by size selection and purification. The libraries were sequenced on an Illumina HiSeq2000 using paired-end 100 bp reads. The authors' analysis ran thus. Raw data were processed with SOAPnuke, discarding reads with adapters, uncalled bases, mean Phred below 15, or no exact constant-primer or identifier match. High-quality paired reads were merged using COPE v1.2.5, and each unique nucleotide sequence was defined as a clonotype. Clonotypes were aligned to IMGT TRBV, TRBD and TRBJ reference segments using MiTCR v1.1. The analysis included only V-J combinations with a frequency above 0.0001, which together covered roughly 99% of the repertoires. A TCS score was defined as the ratio between F50 (clonal expansion) and ExV (chaos), using BLOSUM62-based TCRdist between CDR3 peptides within each V-J. Welch's t-statistics and random forest reduced approximately 520 V-J features to about 12, which were used in a naive Bayes classifier (R e1071). Through fastp at Q25 and MiXCR, TCRdb rebuilt clones from the public reads, retaining in-frame beta chains. One record per CDR3 amino acid sequence lists the most common genes and DNA. TCRdb, rather than the study authors, made the V and J calls. The sample table shows roughly 300,000 distinct CDR3 sequences, and 21% are seen once. Of the sample, around half is held by the ten largest clones.

Graves' hyperthyroidism was defined as stable when no progression to ophthalmopathy occurred over 18 months of follow-up. Hyperthyroidism patients were aged 18 to 65 years and newly diagnosed, with disease duration of less than 2 months. Patients with uncontrolled infections, other autoimmune diseases, pregnancy or lactation were excluded. Clinical symptoms, serum thyroxine and TRAb, thyroid ultrasound, and orbital computed tomography formed the basis for the diagnoses. PBMCs were separated from 10 ml of fresh peripheral blood using Ficoll-Paque density gradient centrifugation. Total RNA was extracted using Trizol reagent, and RNA quality was assessed on an Agilent 2100 Bioanalyzer.

The chain joins TRBV11-2 to TRBJ2-2; TRBD1 is possibly the D segment (5 matching bases). The source of this sequence is a woman between 45 and 60 years old with Graves' hyperthyroidism. The sample consisted of blood. The encoded CDR3 is CASRQFGTGELFF. The DNA sequence reads TGTGCCAGCCGACAGTTCGGCACCGGGGAGCTGTTTTTT.